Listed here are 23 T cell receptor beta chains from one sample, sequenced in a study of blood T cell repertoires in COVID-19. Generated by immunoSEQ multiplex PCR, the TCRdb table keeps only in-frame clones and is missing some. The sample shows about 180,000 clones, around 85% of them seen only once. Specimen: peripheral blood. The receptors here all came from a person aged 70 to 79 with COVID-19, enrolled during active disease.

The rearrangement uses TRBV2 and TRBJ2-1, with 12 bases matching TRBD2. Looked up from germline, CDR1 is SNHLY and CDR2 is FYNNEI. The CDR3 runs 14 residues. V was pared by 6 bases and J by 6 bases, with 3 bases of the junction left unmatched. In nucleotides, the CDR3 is TGTGCCAGCAGAGGACTAGCGGGAATCAATGAGCAGTTCTTC. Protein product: CASRGLAGINEQFF.

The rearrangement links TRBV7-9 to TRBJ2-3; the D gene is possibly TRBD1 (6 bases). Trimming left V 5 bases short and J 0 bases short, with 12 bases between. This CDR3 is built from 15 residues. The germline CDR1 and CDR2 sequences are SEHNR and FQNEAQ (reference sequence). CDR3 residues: CASSDPGQSTDTQYF. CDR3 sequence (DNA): TGTGCCAGCAGCGATCCGGGACAAAGCACAGATACGCAGTATTTT.

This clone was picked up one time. The chain's CDR3 is CASRYDRDTEAFF. The DNA of the CDR3 is TGTGCCAGCAGATACGACAGGGACACTGAAGCTTTCTTT. The rearrangement uses TRBV7-9 and TRBJ1-1; TRBD1 agrees at 7 bases. V gave up 6 bases and J gave up 3 bases; unmatched junction bases: 4. The CDR3 sequence is 13 residues long. Germline CDR1 SEHNR, CDR2 FQNEAQ (reference sequence).

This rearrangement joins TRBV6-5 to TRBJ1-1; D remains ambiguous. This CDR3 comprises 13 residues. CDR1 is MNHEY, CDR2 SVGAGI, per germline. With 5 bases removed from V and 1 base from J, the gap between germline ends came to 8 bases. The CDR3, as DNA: TGTGCCAGCAGTCCTAGTGGGAACACTGAAGCTTTCTTT. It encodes CASSPSGNTEAFF.

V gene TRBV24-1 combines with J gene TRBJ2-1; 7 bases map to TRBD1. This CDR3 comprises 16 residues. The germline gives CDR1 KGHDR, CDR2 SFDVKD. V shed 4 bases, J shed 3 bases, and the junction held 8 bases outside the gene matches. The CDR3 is CATSEPTGTVYNEQFF. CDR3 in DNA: TGTGCCACCAGTGAACCAACCGGGACAGTCTACAATGAGCAGTTCTTC.

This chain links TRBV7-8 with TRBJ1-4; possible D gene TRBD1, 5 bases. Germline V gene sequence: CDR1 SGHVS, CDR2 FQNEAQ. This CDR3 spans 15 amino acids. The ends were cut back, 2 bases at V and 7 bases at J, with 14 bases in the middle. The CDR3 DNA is TGTGCCAGCAGCTTATGGCCGGGACTTTCTGAAAAACTGTTTTTT. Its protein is CASSLWPGLSEKLFF. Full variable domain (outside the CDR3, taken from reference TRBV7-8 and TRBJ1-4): GAGVSQSPRYKVAKRGQDVALRCDPISGHVSLFWYQQALGQGPEFLTYFQNEAQLDKSGLPSDRFFAERPEGSVSTLKIQRTQQEDSAVYLCASSLWPGLSEKLFFGSGTQLSVL.

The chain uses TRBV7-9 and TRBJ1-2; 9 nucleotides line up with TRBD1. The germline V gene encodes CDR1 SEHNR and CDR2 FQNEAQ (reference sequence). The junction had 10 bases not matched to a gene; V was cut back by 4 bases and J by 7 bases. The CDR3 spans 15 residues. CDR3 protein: CASSSASGTGTGYTF. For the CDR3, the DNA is TGTGCCAGCAGCTCCGCCTCCGGGACAGGGACTGGCTACACCTTC.

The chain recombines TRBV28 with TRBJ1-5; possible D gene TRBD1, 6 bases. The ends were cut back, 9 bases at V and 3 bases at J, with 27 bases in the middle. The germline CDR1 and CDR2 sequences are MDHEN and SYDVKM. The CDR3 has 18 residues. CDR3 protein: CARRLGTGNEGDNQPQHF. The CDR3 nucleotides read TGTGCCAGGCGACTCGGCACAGGGAACGAAGGGGACAATCAGCCCCAGCATTTT.

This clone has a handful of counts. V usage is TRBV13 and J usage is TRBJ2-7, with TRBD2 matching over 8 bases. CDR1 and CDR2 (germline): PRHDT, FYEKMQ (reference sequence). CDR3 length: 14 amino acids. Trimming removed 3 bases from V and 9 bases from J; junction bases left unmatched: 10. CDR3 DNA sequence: TGTGCCAGCAGCTTTAGGACTAGCCTTCCCGCGCAGTACTTC. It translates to CASSFRTSLPAQYF.

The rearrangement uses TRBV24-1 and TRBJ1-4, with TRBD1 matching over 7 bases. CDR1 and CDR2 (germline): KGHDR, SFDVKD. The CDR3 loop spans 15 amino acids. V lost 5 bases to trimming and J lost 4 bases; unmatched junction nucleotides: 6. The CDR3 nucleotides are TGTGCCACCAGTGCTAACAGGGGCGATAATGAAAAACTGTTTTTT. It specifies CATSANRGDNEKLFF.

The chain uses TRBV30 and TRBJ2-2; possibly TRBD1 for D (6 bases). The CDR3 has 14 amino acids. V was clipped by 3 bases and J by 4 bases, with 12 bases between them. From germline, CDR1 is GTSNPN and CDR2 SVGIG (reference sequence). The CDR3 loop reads CAWSIQGGTGELFF. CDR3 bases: TGTGCCTGGAGCATACAGGGTGGCACCGGGGAGCTGTTTTTT.

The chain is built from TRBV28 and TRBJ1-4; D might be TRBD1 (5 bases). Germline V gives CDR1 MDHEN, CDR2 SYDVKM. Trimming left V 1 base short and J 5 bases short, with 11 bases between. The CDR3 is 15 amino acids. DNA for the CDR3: TGTGCCAGCAGTTTATTACGGCGGGGGAATGAAAAACTGTTTTTT. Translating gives CASSLLRRGNEKLFF.

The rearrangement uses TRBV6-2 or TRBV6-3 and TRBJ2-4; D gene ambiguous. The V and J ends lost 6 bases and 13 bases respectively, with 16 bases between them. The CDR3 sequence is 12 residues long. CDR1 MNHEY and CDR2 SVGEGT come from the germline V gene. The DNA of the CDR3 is TGTGCCAGCAGCCTCGCAAAGAAACAGCAGTACTTC. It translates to CASSLAKKQQYF.

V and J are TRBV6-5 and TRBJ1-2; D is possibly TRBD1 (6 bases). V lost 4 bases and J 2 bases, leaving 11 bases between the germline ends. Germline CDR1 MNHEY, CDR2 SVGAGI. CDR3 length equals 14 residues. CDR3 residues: CASSSLDRNYGYTF. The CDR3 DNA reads TGTGCCAGCAGTTCCCTGGACAGAAACTATGGCTACACCTTC.

CDR3 protein: CASSTPSSGGSPYEQYF. The CDR3, as DNA: TGTGCCAGCAGCACCCCCTCTTCCGGCGGGAGCCCCTACGAGCAGTACTTC. The chain carries TRBV7-9 and TRBJ2-7; TRBD2 agrees at 7 bases. Trimming took 5 bases from V and 2 from J; bases not matched to a gene: 15. Germline assignment: CDR1 SEHNR and CDR2 FQNEAQ (reference sequence). CDR3 size: 17 residues.

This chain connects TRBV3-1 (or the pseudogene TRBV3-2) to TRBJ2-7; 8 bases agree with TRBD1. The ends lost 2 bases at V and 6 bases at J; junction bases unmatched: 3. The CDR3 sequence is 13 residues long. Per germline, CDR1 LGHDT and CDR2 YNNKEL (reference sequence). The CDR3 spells CASSQQTGAEQYF. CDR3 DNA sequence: TGTGCCAGCAGCCAACAGACAGGGGCCGAGCAGTACTTC.

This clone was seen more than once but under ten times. CDR3 DNA: TGTGCCAGCAGTTTGCGGAGTCACAATGAGCAGTTCTTC. This sequence encodes CASSLRSHNEQFF. V gene TRBV28 combines with J gene TRBJ2-1; D is undetermined. The CDR3 has 13 residues. The V end was cut by 3 bases, the J end by 5 bases, with 8 bases between. CDR1 is MDHEN and CDR2 is SYDVKM in the germline V gene. The full variable domain, in which reference TRBV28 and TRBJ2-1 provide the parts outside the CDR3, is DVKVTQSSRYLVKRTGEKVFLECVQDMDHENMFWYRQDPGLGLRLIYFSYDVKMKEKGDIPEGYSVSREKKERFSLILESASTNQTSMYLCASSLRSHNEQFFGPGTRLTVL.

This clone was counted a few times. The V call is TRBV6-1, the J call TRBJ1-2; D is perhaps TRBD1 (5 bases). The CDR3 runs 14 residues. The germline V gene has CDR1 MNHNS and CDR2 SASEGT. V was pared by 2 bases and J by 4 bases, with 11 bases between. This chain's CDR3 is CASSELRQGYGYTF. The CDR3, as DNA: TGTGCCAGCAGTGAACTCAGGCAGGGCTATGGCTACACCTTC.

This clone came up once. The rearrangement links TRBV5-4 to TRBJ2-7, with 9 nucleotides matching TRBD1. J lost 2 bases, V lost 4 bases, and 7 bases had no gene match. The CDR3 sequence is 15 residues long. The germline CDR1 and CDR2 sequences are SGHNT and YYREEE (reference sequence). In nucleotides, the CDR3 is TGTGCCAGCAGCCTTCCCGGACAGGGGACCTACGAGCAGTACTTC. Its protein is CASSLPGQGTYEQYF.

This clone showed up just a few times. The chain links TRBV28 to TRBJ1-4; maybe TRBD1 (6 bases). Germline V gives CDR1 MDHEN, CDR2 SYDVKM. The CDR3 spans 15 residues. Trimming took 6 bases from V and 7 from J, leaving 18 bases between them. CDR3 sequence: CASRTAGAGGEKLFF. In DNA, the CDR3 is TGTGCCAGCAGAACGGCAGGGGCTGGAGGTGAAAAACTGTTTTTT. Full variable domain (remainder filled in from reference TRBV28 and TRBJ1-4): DVKVTQSSRYLVKRTGEKVFLECVQDMDHENMFWYRQDPGLGLRLIYFSYDVKMKEKGDIPEGYSVSREKKERFSLILESASTNQTSMYLCASRTAGAGGEKLFFGSGTQLSVL.

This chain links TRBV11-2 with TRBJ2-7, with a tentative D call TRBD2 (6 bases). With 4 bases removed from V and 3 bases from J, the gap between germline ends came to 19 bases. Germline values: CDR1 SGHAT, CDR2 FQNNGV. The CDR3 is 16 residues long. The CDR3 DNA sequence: TGTGCCAGCAGCTCGATTATTGGGGGGACCTACTACGAGCAGTACTTC. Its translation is CASSSIIGGTYYEQYF.

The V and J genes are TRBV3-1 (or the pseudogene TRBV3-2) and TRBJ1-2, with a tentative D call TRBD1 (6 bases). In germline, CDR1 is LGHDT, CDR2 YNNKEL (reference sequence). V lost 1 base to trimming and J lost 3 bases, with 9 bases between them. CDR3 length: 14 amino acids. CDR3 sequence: CASSQVAGDYGYTF. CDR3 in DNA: TGTGCCAGCAGCCAAGTCGCAGGGGACTATGGCTACACCTTC.

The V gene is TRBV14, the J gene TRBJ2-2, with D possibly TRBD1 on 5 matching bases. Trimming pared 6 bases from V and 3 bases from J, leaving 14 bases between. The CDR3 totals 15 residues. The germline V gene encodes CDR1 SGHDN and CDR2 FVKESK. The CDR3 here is CASSPQVGYTGELFF. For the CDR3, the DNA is TGTGCCAGCAGTCCACAGGTGGGATACACCGGGGAGCTGTTTTTT.